This T cell receptor (beta chain) was retrieved from a study of T cells in Graves' hyperthyroidism and ophthalmopathy. Germline V gives CDR1 SGDLS, CDR2 YYNGEE. The CDR3 runs 14 residues. J lost 6 bases, V lost 5 bases, and 8 bases had no gene match. This clonotype appeared a few times. TCR beta CDR3 regions were amplified from RNA. An initial round of RT-PCR targeting the TCR CDR3 relied on the HTBI primer set. In TCRdb, the multiplex PCR reads were re-called with MiXCR into one record per CDR3 protein. The table includes about 420,000 distinct CDR3 sequences, 12% to 15% detected once. No ophthalmopathy progression within 18 months constituted stable Graves' hyperthyroidism. Uncontrolled infection, other autoimmune disease, pregnancy or lactation barred patients from enrollment.

Sequencing was done on a sample of blood. The genes are TRBV9 and TRBJ1-1, with TRBD1 matching 9 bases. This TCR was sampled from a young woman with Graves' hyperthyroidism. The CDR3 loop is CASSVRDRESEAFF. The CDR3, as DNA: TGTGCCAGCAGTGTGAGGGACAGGGAGTCTGAAGCTTTCTTT.